This T cell receptor beta chain emerged from a study of early T cells in non-severe SARS-CoV-2 infection. Study-level background: Bulk RNA isolated from unsorted whole blood underwent sequencing; chains were not paired. Study findings and constraints: The study's VDJdb matching favored anti-spike CD8 responses and missed private and CD4 specificities.

The CDR3 extends over 13 amino acids. Germline CDR1 and CDR2: SEHNR and FQNEAQ (reference sequence). V shed 5 bases and J 3 bases; nucleotides not matched to a gene: 2. In regard to this clonotype: Its antigen is not identified.

Individual cDNA molecules were tagged with unique molecular identifiers, the study reported. TCRdb redid the calling of the 5' RACE reads with MiXCR, one entry per CDR3 protein. The sample holds around 37,000 distinct CDR3 sequences, around 9% seen once. The V call is TRBV7-9, the J call TRBJ1-1; TRBD1 aligns across 8 bases. This TCR was recovered from an adult who was a healthcare worker with PCR-confirmed SARS-CoV-2 infection or an uninfected control (not recorded which). Sequences were obtained from whole blood. The CDR3 bases are TGTGCCAGCAGCGGGGGACAGGACACTGAAGCTTTCTTT. Protein sequence: CASSGGQDTEAFF.